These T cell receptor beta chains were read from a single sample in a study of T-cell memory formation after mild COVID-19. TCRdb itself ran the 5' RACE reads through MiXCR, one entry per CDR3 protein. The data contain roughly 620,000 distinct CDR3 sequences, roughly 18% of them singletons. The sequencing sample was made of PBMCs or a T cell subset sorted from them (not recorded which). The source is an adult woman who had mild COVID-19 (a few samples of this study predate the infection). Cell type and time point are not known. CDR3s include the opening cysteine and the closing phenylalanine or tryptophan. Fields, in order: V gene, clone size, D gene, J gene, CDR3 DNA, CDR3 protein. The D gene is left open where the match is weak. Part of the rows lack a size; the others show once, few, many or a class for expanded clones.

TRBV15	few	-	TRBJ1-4	TGTGCCACCCGGCAGGTGAATGAAAAACTGTTTTTT	CATRQVNEKLFF
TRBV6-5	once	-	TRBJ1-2	TGTGCCAGCAGCCCCCTTGGACAGTTGTCTGATGGCTACACCTTC	CASSPLGQLSDGYTF
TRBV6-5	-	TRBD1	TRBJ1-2	TGTGCCAGCAGTTCCCGACAGGGCTATGGCTACACCTTC	CASSSRQGYGYTF
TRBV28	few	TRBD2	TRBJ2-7	TGTGCCAGCAGTTTGAGCGGGATAGCGAGGGAGCAGTACTTC	CASSLSGIAREQYF
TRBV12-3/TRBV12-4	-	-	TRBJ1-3	TGTGCCAGCCGATTCGGGATGATGTCTGGAAACACCATATATTTT	CASRFGMMSGNTIYF
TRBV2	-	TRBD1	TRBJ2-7	TGTGCCAGCTTCTCCGGGACAGGACGATACGAGCAGTACTTC	CASFSGTGRYEQYF
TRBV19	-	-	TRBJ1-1	TGTGCCAGTAGTATAGCGGGGGCGGGAGCTTTCTTT	CASSIAGAGAFF
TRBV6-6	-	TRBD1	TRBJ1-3	TGTGCCAGCAGTCCCGACAGGGGGAGGTCTGGAAACACCATATATTTT	CASSPDRGRSGNTIYF
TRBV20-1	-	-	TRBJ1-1	TGCAGTGCTAGTCCTGGCACTGAAGCTTTCTTT	CSASPGTEAFF
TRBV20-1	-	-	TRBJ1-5	TGCAGTGCTAGCTGGACTGTTTCCAATCAGCCCCAGCATTTT	CSASWTVSNQPQHF
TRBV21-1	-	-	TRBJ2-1	TGTGCCAGCAGCAAAATCGGCAGCAATGAGCAGTTCTTC	CASSKIGSNEQFF
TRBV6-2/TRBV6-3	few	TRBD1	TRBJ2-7	TGTGCCAGCAGTCCATGGGACAGAGGGGACTACGAGCAGTACTTC	CASSPWDRGDYEQYF
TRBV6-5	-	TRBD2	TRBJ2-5	TGTGCCAGCAGTTACGGGACTAGCGGGATTTCCCTTCAGACCCAGTACTTC	CASSYGTSGISLQTQYF
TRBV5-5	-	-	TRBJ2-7	TGTGCCAGCAGCTTGGATACAGGCCTTTGGGAGCAGTACTTC	CASSLDTGLWEQYF
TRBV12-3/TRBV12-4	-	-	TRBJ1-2	TGTGCCAGCAGCCAGGGTATGAACTATGGCTACACCTTC	CASSQGMNYGYTF
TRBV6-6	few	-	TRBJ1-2	TGTGCCAGCAGTTATGGGGGGGGAGGCTACACCTTC	CASSYGGGGYTF
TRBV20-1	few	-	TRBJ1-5	TGCAGTGCGAGAAGCCCCCGGGCAGGCAATCAGCCCCAGCATTTT	CSARSPRAGNQPQHF
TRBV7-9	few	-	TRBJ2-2	TGTGCCAGCAGCATAACGGACCGAGCCGGGGAGCTGTTTTTT	CASSITDRAGELFF
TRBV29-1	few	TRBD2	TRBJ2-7	TGCAGCGTTGAAGATCCCGGACTAGCAGCGGGCCGTAACGAGCAGTACTTC	CSVEDPGLAAGRNEQYF
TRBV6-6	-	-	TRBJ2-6	TGTGCCGCCGGCTTGGGGGCCAACGTCCTGACTTTC	CAAGLGANVLTF
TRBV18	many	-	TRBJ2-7	TGTGCCAGCTCACCACCGGGGGGAACCTACGAGCAGTACTTC	CASSPPGGTYEQYF
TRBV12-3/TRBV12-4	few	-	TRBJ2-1	TGTGCCAGCAGTTTAAAGGGTTGGTCGGATGAGCAGTTCTTC	CASSLKGWSDEQFF
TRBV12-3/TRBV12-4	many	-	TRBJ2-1	TGTGCCAGCAGTTATCTGTACAATGAGCAGTTCTTC	CASSYLYNEQFF
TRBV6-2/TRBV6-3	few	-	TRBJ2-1	TGTGCCAGCAGTTATTGGGGGTATGAGCAGTTCTTC	CASSYWGYEQFF
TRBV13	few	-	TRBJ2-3	TGTGCCAGCAGCTTAGTAGCGACCAGCACAGATACGCAGTATTTT	CASSLVATSTDTQYF
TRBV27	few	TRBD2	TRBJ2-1	TGTGCCAGCAGTTTATTGGGCCTAGCGGGATCCAATGAGCAGTTCTTC	CASSLLGLAGSNEQFF
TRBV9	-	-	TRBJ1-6	TGTGCCAGCAGCGGCCCCAGGACTCCGGGGCCCCTCCACTTT	CASSGPRTPGPLHF
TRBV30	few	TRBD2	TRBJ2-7	TGTGCCTGGAGCCCGCTGGGACTAGCGTTCCACGAGCAGTACTTC	CAWSPLGLAFHEQYF
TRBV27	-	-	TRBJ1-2	TGTGCCAGCAGTTTACTCGGATTCTATGGCTACACCTTC	CASSLLGFYGYTF
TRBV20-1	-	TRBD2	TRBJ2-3	TGCAGTGCTCCTCCGGGACTAGCGGCCACAGATACGCAGTATTTT	CSAPPGLAATDTQYF
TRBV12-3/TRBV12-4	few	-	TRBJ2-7	TGTGCCAGCAGTTTAAGAGGGGAGGCCTACGAGCAGTACTTC	CASSLRGEAYEQYF
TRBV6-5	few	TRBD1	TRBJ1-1	TGTGCCAGCAGTTACCGACAGGGCCCCCTGGTAGCTTTCTTT	CASSYRQGPLVAFF
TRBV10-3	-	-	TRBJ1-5	TGTGCCATCAGTGATGACAGGACTAACAATCAGCCCCAGCATTTT	CAISDDRTNNQPQHF
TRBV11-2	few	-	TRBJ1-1	TGTGCCAGCAGCATAGAGGCGGCAATGAACACTGAAGCTTTCTTT	CASSIEAAMNTEAFF
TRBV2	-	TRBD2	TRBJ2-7	TGTGCCAGCAGTGATCAGGGAGGGTCCTCCTACGAGCAGTACTTC	CASSDQGGSSYEQYF
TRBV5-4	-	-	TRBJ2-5	TGTGCCAGCAGCTCGGGGATGGGGGGTCCTCAAGAGACCCAGTACTTC	CASSSGMGGPQETQYF
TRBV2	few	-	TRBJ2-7	TGTGCCAGCAGTGAAGGTGGCGGGTACTACGAGCAGTACTTC	CASSEGGGYYEQYF
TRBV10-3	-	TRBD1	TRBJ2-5	TGTGCCATCAGCGGACAGGGTTGGGAGACCCAGTACTTC	CAISGQGWETQYF
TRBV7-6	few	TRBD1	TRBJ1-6	TGTGCCAGCAGCTTAGGCCAATGGCAGGGGGCAAATAATTCACCCCTCCACTTT	CASSLGQWQGANNSPLHF
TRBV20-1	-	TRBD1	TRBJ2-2	TGCAGTGCTGGGACAGGGTACACCGGGGAGCTGTTTTTT	CSAGTGYTGELFF
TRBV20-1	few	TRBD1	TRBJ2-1	TGCAGTGCTAGAGATTACAGGGGAGTTAATGAGCAGTTCTTC	CSARDYRGVNEQFF
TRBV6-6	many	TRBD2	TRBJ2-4	TGTGCCAGCGCGGGGGGGGGAGGTAAAAACATTCAGTACTTC	CASAGGGGKNIQYF
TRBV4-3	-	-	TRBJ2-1	TGCGCCAGCAGCCAAGATCCTCTAGGTAATGAGCAGTTCTTC	CASSQDPLGNEQFF